These T cell receptor beta chains were read from a single sample in a study of PD-1 blockade in classical Hodgkin lymphoma. TCRdb's copy holds only in-frame clones and misses some; the assay was immunoSEQ multiplex PCR. The sample holds under 70,000 clones, over 55% seen once. The source material was peripheral blood mononuclear cells (PBMCs), sampled before the second cycle of nivolumab. The receptors derive from a human donor with classical Hodgkin lymphoma. The CDR3 runs from the conserved cysteine through the conserved F or W. Each record gives: D gene, clone size, V gene, J gene, CDR3 protein, CDR3 DNA. D genes are given only for firm matches. Clone size is given for some rows only: seen once, a few or many times, or a class if the clone is expanded.

>.|.|TRBV6-1|TRBJ1-5
CASSEGGGNQPQHF
TGTGCCAGCAGTGAAGGGGGGGGAAATCAGCCCCAGCATTTT
>.|.|TRBV10-2|TRBJ2-6
CASSESNWGRANVLTF
TGCGCCAGCAGTGAGTCAAATTGGGGGAGGGCCAACGTCCTGACTTTC
>.|few|TRBV5-4|TRBJ1-4
CASSLGGAVESEKLFF
TGTGCCAGCAGCTTGGGTGGTGCTGTTGAGTCTGAAAAACTGTTTTTT
>.|few|TRBV6-1|TRBJ1-1
CASSTGQRTEAFF
TGTGCCAGCAGTACGGGGCAGAGAACTGAAGCTTTCTTT
>.|.|TRBV27|TRBJ2-7
CASTTRDFYEQYF
TGTGCCAGCACCACCCGGGACTTCTACGAGCAGTACTTC
>.|.|TRBV10-1|TRBJ1-2
CASSYPTEHNYGYTF
TGCGCCAGCAGTTACCCAACAGAACATAACTATGGCTACACCTTC
>.|once|TRBV2|TRBJ1-2
CASSEATGTHGYTF
TGTGCCAGCAGTGAAGCTACCGGGACACATGGCTACACCTTC
>.|many|TRBV19|TRBJ2-1
CASSVTGVGRSTYNEQFF
TGTGCCAGTAGTGTGACGGGAGTCGGCCGAAGCACCTACAATGAGCAGTTCTTC
>TRBD1|.|TRBV19|TRBJ2-7
CASSGTASRGEQYF
TGTGCCAGTAGCGGGACAGCCTCTCGAGGGGAGCAGTACTTC
>.|.|TRBV2|TRBJ2-7
CATRGGISSYEQYF
TGTGCCACAAGGGGCGGGATTTCCTCCTACGAGCAGTACTTC
>.|.|TRBV4-1|TRBJ1-5
CASSQDRGIHQPQHF
TGCGCCAGCAGCCAAGATCGGGGAATTCATCAGCCCCAGCATTTT
>.|.|TRBV5-1|TRBJ1-2
CASSLKPGAGYTF
TGCGCCAGCAGCTTGAAACCCGGGGCTGGCTACACCTTC
>TRBD1|.|TRBV7-9|TRBJ2-3
CASSSGGQGATDTQYF
TGTGCCAGCAGCTCCGGTGGACAGGGGGCAACAGATACGCAGTATTTT
>TRBD1|.|TRBV11-2|TRBJ1-4
CASRGQSTNEKLFF
TGTGCCAGCAGGGGACAGTCAACTAATGAAAAACTGTTTTTT
>.|few|TRBV7-9|TRBJ1-1
CASSLVTSNTEAFF
TGTGCCAGCAGCTTAGTTACCAGTAACACTGAAGCTTTCTTT
>.|few|TRBV5-1|TRBJ1-1
CASSFGWNTEAFF
TGCGCCAGCAGCTTCGGTTGGAACACTGAAGCTTTCTTT
>.|.|TRBV6-4|TRBJ2-2
CASLNRNTGELFF
TGTGCCTCCTTGAATCGGAACACCGGGGAGCTGTTTTTT
>.|few|TRBV5-1|TRBJ2-7
CASRPDPTSYEQYF
TGCGCCAGCAGACCCGATCCCACCTCCTACGAGCAGTACTTC
>.|.|TRBV11-1|TRBJ2-1
CASSWLNEQFF
TGTGCCAGCAGCTGGCTCAATGAGCAGTTCTTC
>TRBD2|few|TRBV5-6|TRBJ2-7
CASFGLAGDSTNYEQYF
TGTGCCAGCTTCGGACTAGCGGGGGATTCAACTAACTACGAGCAGTACTTC
>.|.|TRBV30|TRBJ2-2
CAWKRVATGELFF
TGTGCCTGGAAACGCGTAGCAACCGGGGAGCTGTTTTTT
>.|.|TRBV7-6|TRBJ2-1
CASSLAGPGDEQFF
TGTGCCAGCAGCTTAGCCGGCCCTGGCGATGAGCAGTTCTTC
>TRBD2|.|TRBV4-1|TRBJ2-1
CASSLELAGANEQFF
TGCGCCAGCAGTCTCGAACTAGCGGGAGCGAATGAGCAGTTCTTC
>TRBD1|few|TRBV11-2|TRBJ1-2
CASSSPGQAANYGYTF
TGTGCCAGCAGCTCGCCGGGACAGGCAGCTAACTATGGCTACACCTTC
>.|.|TRBV10-3|TRBJ1-5
CAISDISNQPQHF
TGTGCCATCAGTGACATTAGCAATCAGCCCCAGCATTTT
>.|.|TRBV7-9|TRBJ2-7
CAVPGTDLYEQYF
TGTGCAGTCCCTGGGACGGACCTCTACGAGCAGTACTTC
>.|.|TRBV14|TRBJ1-6
CASSQLTSPLHF
TGTGCCAGCAGCCAATTAACTTCACCCCTCCACTTT
>.|.|TRBV6-5|TRBJ1-1
CASREDVYADTEAFF
TGTGCCAGCAGGGAGGATGTTTACGCGGACACTGAAGCTTTCTTT
>TRBD2|.|TRBV7-6|TRBJ2-2
CASSNPSGNTGELFF
TGTGCCAGCAGCAATCCTAGCGGGAACACCGGGGAGCTGTTTTTT
>.|.|TRBV19|TRBJ1-5
CASSARDLLGNQPQHF
TGTGCCAGTAGTGCCCGGGATCTTTTAGGCAATCAGCCCCAGCATTTT
>.|many|TRBV5-6|TRBJ2-3
CASSLNTDTQYF
TGTGCCAGCAGCTTAAACACAGATACGCAGTATTTT
>.|.|TRBV5-4|TRBJ1-1
CASSFQGNTEAFF
TGTGCCAGCAGCTTCCAAGGGAACACTGAAGCTTTCTTT
>.|.|TRBV5-1|TRBJ1-6
CASSLGEGRSSPLHF
TGCGCCAGCAGCTTGGGTGAGGGGAGATCGTCACCCCTCCACTTT
>.|few|TRBV11-2|TRBJ2-6
CASSLGGSLSGANVLTF
TGTGCCAGCAGCTTAGGGGGGTCACTCTCTGGGGCCAACGTCCTGACTTTC
>.|.|TRBV6-6|TRBJ2-5
CASSSPRDFQETQYF
TGTGCCAGCAGTTCGCCGCGAGACTTCCAAGAGACCCAGTACTTC
>.|.|TRBV5-6|TRBJ1-6
CASSYTYHNSPLHF
TGTGCCAGCAGCTACACATACCATAATTCACCCCTCCACTTT
>.|once|TRBV5-1|TRBJ2-7
CASSFLGSQDEQYF
TGCGCCAGCAGCTTTTTGGGCAGCCAAGACGAGCAGTACTTC
>.|few|TRBV11-2|TRBJ1-4
CASSFGAEQEKLFF
TGTGCCAGCAGCTTCGGGGCTGAGCAGGAAAAACTGTTTTTT
>TRBD1|.|TRBV12-5|TRBJ2-1
CASGRDRGLFFYNEQFF
TGTGCTAGTGGAAGGGACAGGGGTCTTTTTTTCTACAATGAGCAGTTCTTC
>.|.|TRBV5-5|TRBJ2-5
CASSLGGARETQYF
TGTGCCAGCAGCTTGGGGGGTGCCCGGGAGACCCAGTACTTC
>TRBD1|.|TRBV11-1|TRBJ2-2
CASSLGDRGVGELFF
TGTGCCAGCAGCTTAGGGGACAGAGGAGTCGGGGAGCTGTTTTTT
>.|.|TRBV5-6|TRBJ2-1
CASSRFNEQFF
TGTGCCAGCAGCCGCTTTAATGAGCAGTTCTTC
>.|few|TRBV19|TRBJ2-1
CASSRIGSVNEQFF
TGTGCCAGTAGTCGCATAGGGTCGGTCAATGAGCAGTTCTTC
>.|once|TRBV6-5|TRBJ2-2
CATRWGSTGELFF
TGTGCCACCCGGTGGGGTAGCACCGGGGAGCTGTTTTTT
>.|.|TRBV9|TRBJ2-2
CASSVGSFNGELFF
TGTGCCAGCAGCGTAGGCTCCTTTAACGGGGAGCTGTTTTTT